This T cell receptor beta chain was profiled in a study of cytomegalovirus exposure and HLA in healthy donors. Whole-study findings and limits: Later analysis suggested most CMV-associated TCR beta chains were HLA-restricted.

On this clone itself: Its antigen remains unidentified.

CDR3 length: 14 residues. V lost 7 bases to trimming and J lost 3 bases, with 10 bases between them. CDR1 SNHLY and CDR2 FYNNEI come from the germline V gene. With 60 Vbeta and 13 Jbeta primers, the PCR was carried out. This table comes from immunoSEQ multiplex PCR, and its TCRdb copy is limited to in-frame clones, with some not included. The sample has under 200,000 clones; roughly 80% are singletons. The receptor was isolated from a human donor in good health. The sequenced sample was PBMCs. The rearrangement uses TRBV2 and TRBJ2-6, with TRBD2 as a possible D gene (6 bases). The CDR3 sequence: CASIWGDGANVLTF. DNA for the CDR3: TGTGCCAGCATCTGGGGGGATGGGGCCAACGTCCTGACTTTC.